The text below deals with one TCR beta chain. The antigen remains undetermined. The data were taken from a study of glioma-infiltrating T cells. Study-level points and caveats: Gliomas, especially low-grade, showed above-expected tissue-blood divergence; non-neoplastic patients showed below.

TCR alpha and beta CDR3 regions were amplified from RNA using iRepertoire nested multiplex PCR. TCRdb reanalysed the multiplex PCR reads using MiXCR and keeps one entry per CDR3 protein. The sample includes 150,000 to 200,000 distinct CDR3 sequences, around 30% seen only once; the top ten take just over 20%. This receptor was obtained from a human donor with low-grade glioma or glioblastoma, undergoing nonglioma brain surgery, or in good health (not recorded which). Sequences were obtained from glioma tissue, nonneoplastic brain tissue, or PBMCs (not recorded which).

The CDR3 loop is CASPTQYSSYEQYF. The CDR3 bases are TGTGCCAGCCCTACCCAATATAGCTCCTACGAGCAGTACTTC. The V call is TRBV18, the J call TRBJ2-7; D call uncertain. V dropped 8 bases and J dropped 0 bases, with 14 bases sitting between them. From germline, CDR1 is KGHSH and CDR2 LQKENI. The CDR3 runs 14 residues.